These 18 T cell receptor beta chains share one sample of origin, sequenced in a study of blood T cell repertoires in COVID-19. Repertoires were generated with immunoSEQ multiplex PCR, while TCRdb's copy carries only in-frame clones and drops some. This repertoire shows 150,000 to 160,000 clones, about 90% found once; its top ten account for about 0.57%. Sequenced: peripheral blood. These receptors were obtained from a man aged 45-65 years with acute or convalescent COVID-19.

This rearrangement joins TRBV12-3 or TRBV12-4 to TRBJ2-6; D is uncertain. This CDR3 is built from 13 residues. Trimming left V 1 base short and J 7 bases short, with 5 bases between. CDR3 region: CASSLGSANVLTF. For the CDR3, the DNA is TGTGCCAGCAGTTTAGGTAGTGCCAACGTCCTGACTTTC.

The chain is built from TRBV7-2 and TRBJ2-7, with D maybe TRBD2 (6 bases). CDR1 and CDR2 from the germline V gene are SGHTA and FQGNSA. The CDR3 length is 15 residues. Trimming stripped 5 bases from V and 3 bases from J, with 17 bases between. CDR3 residues: CASSLPLAGLYEQYF. The CDR3 nucleotides read TGTGCCAGCAGCCTGCCACTGGCGGGGCTCTACGAGCAGTACTTC.

The chain carries TRBV9 and TRBJ2-3; 9 positions match TRBD1. Unmatched junction bases numbered 12, after V lost 4 bases and J lost 3 bases. This CDR3 has 17 residues. CDR1 is SGDLS and CDR2 is YYNGEE in the germline V gene. The CDR3 DNA reads TGTGCCAGCAGCACCAAACCCAGACAGGGGGGGACAGATACGCAGTATTTT. Its protein is CASSTKPRQGGTDTQYF.

V gene TRBV12-3 or TRBV12-4 combines with J gene TRBJ2-1; 8 bases fit TRBD2. The ends lost 5 bases at V and 6 bases at J; junction bases unmatched: 3. This CDR3 is 13 amino acids long. The chain's CDR3 is CASSRLALNEQFF. Here the CDR3 DNA reads TGTGCCAGCAGTCGACTAGCGCTCAATGAGCAGTTCTTC.

This chain connects TRBV6-1 to TRBJ2-7, with D maybe TRBD1 (6 bases). Looked up from germline, CDR1 is MNHNS and CDR2 is SASEGT. The CDR3 consists of 13 residues. The V gene lost 3 bases and the J gene lost 3 bases, with 9 bases spanning the gap. The CDR3 DNA follows: TGTGCCAGCAGTGACATAGGGGGCTACGAGCAGTACTTC. Translation: CASSDIGGYEQYF.

The chain is built from TRBV6-6 and TRBJ2-5; possible D gene TRBD2, 5 bases. V was cut by 1 base and J by 5 bases, with 11 bases left in between. The germline gives CDR1 MNHNY, CDR2 SVGAGI (reference sequence). CDR3 length equals 14 residues. CDR3 amino acids: CASSYYGDRETQYF. The CDR3 region has the DNA TGTGCCAGCAGTTACTACGGGGATCGGGAGACCCAGTACTTC.

The gene calls are TRBV2 and TRBJ2-6, with TRBD2 matching over 10 bases. The CDR3 totals 18 residues. V was pared by 1 base and J by 1 base, with 4 bases of the junction left unmatched. Looked up from germline, CDR1 is SNHLY and CDR2 is FYNNEI. The CDR3 here is CASSEGLAGVSGANVLTF. The CDR3 DNA reads TGTGCCAGCAGTGAAGGGCTAGCGGGGGTATCTGGGGCCAACGTCCTGACTTTC.

This clone is medium-sized (0.01 to 0.1%). Other nucleotide sequences in the sample specify the same CDR3. The V gene is TRBV27, the J gene TRBJ2-1, with 11 bases that match TRBD2. Germline CDR1 and CDR2: MNHEY and SMNVEV (reference sequence). The CDR3 contains 16 residues. V lost 5 bases and J lost 4; bases outside the gene matches: 7. CDR3 nucleotide sequence: TGTGCCAGCAGTCCCTCACTAGCGGGAGTTTACAATGAGCAGTTCTTC. Amino acids: CASSPSLAGVYNEQFF.

The V call is TRBV6-5, the J call TRBJ2-4; 7 bases map to TRBD1. V lost 9 bases and J lost 2; bases outside the gene matches: 10. The germline V gene encodes CDR1 MNHEY and CDR2 SVGAGI. The length of the CDR3 is 15 residues. The CDR3 sequence: CASYSRDSSKNIQYF. The CDR3 nucleotides read TGTGCCAGTTACTCCCGGGACAGCTCCAAAAACATTCAGTACTTC.

This clone has just one count. V gene TRBV19 combines with J gene TRBJ2-7; 9 nucleotides line up with TRBD2. CDR3 length: 15 residues. Trimming cost V 6 bases and J 3 bases; bases outside gene matches: 9. The germline V gene has CDR1 LNHDA and CDR2 SQIVND (reference sequence). In DNA form, the CDR3 reads TGTGCCAGTAGCGGGGGGCCTAGCGGGGTCTACGAGCAGTACTTC. The encoded protein is CASSGGPSGVYEQYF.

The chain links TRBV7-2 to TRBJ1-2, with D perhaps TRBD1 (6 bases). The CDR3 covers 16 residues. Trimming took 7 bases from V and 5 from J, leaving 23 bases between them. CDR1 is SGHTA, CDR2 FQGNSA, per germline. DNA for the CDR3: TGTGCCAGCACCCTTAAGGGACACTTAATCACTTATGGCTACACCTTC. Translated, it gives CASTLKGHLITYGYTF. Supplemented by reference TRBV7-2 and TRBJ1-2, the full variable domain reads GAGVSQSPSNKVTEKGKDVELRCDPISGHTALYWYRQSLGQGLEFLIYFQGNSAPDKSGLPSDRFSAERTGGSVSTLTIQRTQQEDSAVYLCASTLKGHLITYGYTFGSGTRLTVV.

This chain uses TRBV2 with TRBJ1-2, with a possible D match to TRBD1 (5 bases). The germline V and J ends were trimmed by 4 bases and 6 bases, with 12 bases remaining between them. The CDR3 spans 13 residues. Germline V lookup: CDR1 SNHLY, CDR2 FYNNEI. CDR3 in DNA: TGTGCCAGCAGTGTTCTAGACAGACATGGCTACACCTTC. Protein sequence: CASSVLDRHGYTF.

V is TRBV9 and J is TRBJ1-2; maybe TRBD1 (6 bases). CDR1 is SGDLS and CDR2 is YYNGEE in the germline V gene. V lost 3 bases and J 6 bases, leaving 15 bases between the germline ends. This CDR3 has 14 residues. The CDR3 here is CASSAMAEGDGYTF. For the CDR3, the DNA is TGTGCCAGCAGCGCTATGGCAGAGGGGGATGGCTACACCTTC.

This rearrangement joins TRBV28 to TRBJ2-6, with D hard to call. The CDR3 consists of 18 residues. Trimming took 2 bases from V and 2 from J, leaving 16 bases between them. Germline V gene sequence: CDR1 MDHEN, CDR2 SYDVKM. The CDR3 loop reads CASSLKSYLLPGANVLTF. The CDR3 DNA reads as TGTGCCAGCAGTTTAAAATCCTACCTCCTTCCTGGGGCCAACGTCCTGACTTTC.

This sequence joins TRBV6-2 or TRBV6-3 and TRBJ1-5, with D tentatively TRBD1 (5 bases). This CDR3 is 16 amino acids long. V lost 0 bases, J lost 7 bases, and 16 bases lay in between. CDR1 and CDR2 from the germline V gene are MNHEY and SVGEGT. CDR3: CASSYSSSGRGQPQHF. CDR3 sequence (DNA): TGTGCCAGCAGTTACTCAAGTTCCGGGCGGGGCCAGCCCCAGCATTTT.

The rearrangement joins TRBV6-6 to TRBJ1-4; 8 bases are shared with TRBD1. The V segment lost 3 bases and the J segment 6 bases; nucleotides outside the gene matches: 6. This CDR3 is 15 amino acids long. CDR1 and CDR2 from the germline V gene are MNHNY and SVGAGI (reference sequence). CDR3 amino acids: CASSYLQGADEKLFF. CDR3 DNA: TGTGCCAGCAGTTATCTGCAGGGGGCTGATGAAAAACTGTTTTTT.

CDR3 amino acids: CATSDFPPRGTANEQFF. Here the CDR3 DNA reads TGTGCCACCAGTGATTTTCCGCCCCGGGGGACGGCCAATGAGCAGTTCTTC. The V call is TRBV24-1, the J call TRBJ2-1, with a tentative D call TRBD2 (6 bases). Trimming removed 1 base at V and 6 bases at J, with 18 bases between. Germline V gene lookup returns CDR1 KGHDR and CDR2 SFDVKD. CDR3 length: 17 residues.

V usage is TRBV6-1 and J usage is TRBJ1-5, with TRBD1 matching 10 bases. CDR3 length: 16 amino acids. The V gene's germline CDR1 is MNHNS and CDR2 SASEGT. Losses at the gene ends were 4 bases for V and 3 bases for J; bases not matched to a gene: 6. This chain's CDR3 is CASSGQGAGINQPQHF. CDR3 in DNA: TGTGCCAGCAGTGGACAGGGGGCCGGAATCAATCAGCCCCAGCATTTT.